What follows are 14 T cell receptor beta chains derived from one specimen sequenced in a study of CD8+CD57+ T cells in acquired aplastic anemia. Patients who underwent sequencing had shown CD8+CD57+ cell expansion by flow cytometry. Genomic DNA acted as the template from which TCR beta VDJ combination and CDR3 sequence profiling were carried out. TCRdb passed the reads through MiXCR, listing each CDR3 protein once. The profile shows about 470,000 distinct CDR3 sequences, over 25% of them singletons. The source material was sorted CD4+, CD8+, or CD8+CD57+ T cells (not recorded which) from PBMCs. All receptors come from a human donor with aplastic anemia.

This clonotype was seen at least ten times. The CDR3 bases are TGCAGTGCTACGGTCTGGGACCGGAACGAGCAGTACTTC. This codes for CSATVWDRNEQYF. This chain joins TRBV20-1 and TRBJ2-7; D tentatively fits TRBD1 or TRBD2 (5 bases each). The CDR3 length is 13 residues. Between the trimmed V and J ends, which lost 4 bases and 5 bases, there was a span of 15 bases. Per the germline V gene, CDR1 is DFQATT and CDR2 is SNEGSKA (reference sequence).

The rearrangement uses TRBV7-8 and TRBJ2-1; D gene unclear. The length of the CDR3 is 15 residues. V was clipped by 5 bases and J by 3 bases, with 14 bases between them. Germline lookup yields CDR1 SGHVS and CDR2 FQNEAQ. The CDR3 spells CASSPLGSVYNEQFF. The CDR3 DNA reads TGTGCCAGCAGCCCCCTAGGTTCCGTCTACAATGAGCAGTTCTTC. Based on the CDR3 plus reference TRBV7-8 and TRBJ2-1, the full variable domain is GAGVSQSPRYKVAKRGQDVALRCDPISGHVSLFWYQQALGQGPEFLTYFQNEAQLDKSGLPSDRFFAERPEGSVSTLKIQRTQQEDSAVYLCASSPLGSVYNEQFFGPGTRLTVL.

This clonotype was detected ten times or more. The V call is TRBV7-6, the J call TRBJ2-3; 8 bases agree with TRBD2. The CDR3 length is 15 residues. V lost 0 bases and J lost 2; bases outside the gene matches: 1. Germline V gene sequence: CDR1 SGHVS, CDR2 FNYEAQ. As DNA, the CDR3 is TGTGCCAGCAGCTTAGCTAGCGGGGTCACAGATACGCAGTATTTT. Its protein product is CASSLASGVTDTQYF. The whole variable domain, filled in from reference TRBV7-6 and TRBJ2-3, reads GAGVSQSPRYKVTKRGQDVALRCDPISGHVSLYWYRQALGQGPEFLTYFNYEAQQDKSGLPNDRFSAERPEGSISTLTIQRTEQRDSAMYRCASSLASGVTDTQYFGPGTRLTVL.

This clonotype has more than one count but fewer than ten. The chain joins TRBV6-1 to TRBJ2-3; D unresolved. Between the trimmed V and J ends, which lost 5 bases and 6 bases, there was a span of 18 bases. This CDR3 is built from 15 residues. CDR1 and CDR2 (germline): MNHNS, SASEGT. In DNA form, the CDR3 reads TGTGCCAGCAGTCGGACCTTGGCGCAGCTTGATACGCAGTATTTT. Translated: CASSRTLAQLDTQYF.

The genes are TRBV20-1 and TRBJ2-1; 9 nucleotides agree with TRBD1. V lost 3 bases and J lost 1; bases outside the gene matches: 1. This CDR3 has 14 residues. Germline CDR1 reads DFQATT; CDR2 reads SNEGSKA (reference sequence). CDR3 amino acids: CSARDRGSYNEQFF. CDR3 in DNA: TGCAGTGCTAGGGACAGGGGATCCTACAATGAGCAGTTCTTC.

In DNA, the CDR3 is TGTGCCAGCAGCTTAAGCGGAAAAAAAAACATTCAGTACTTC. Encoded protein: CASSLSGKKNIQYF. This chain links TRBV7-3 with TRBJ2-4, with no clear D. V lost 1 base and J 4 bases, leaving 8 bases between the germline ends. The germline CDR1 and CDR2 sequences are SGHTA and FQGTGA. CDR3 length: 14 residues.

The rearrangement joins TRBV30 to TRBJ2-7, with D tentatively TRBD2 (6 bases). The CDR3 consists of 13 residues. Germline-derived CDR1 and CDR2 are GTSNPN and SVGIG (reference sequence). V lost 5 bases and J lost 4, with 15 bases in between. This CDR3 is CAWPRLGRYEQYF. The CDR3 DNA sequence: TGTGCCTGGCCAAGACTAGGTAGGTACGAGCAGTACTTC.

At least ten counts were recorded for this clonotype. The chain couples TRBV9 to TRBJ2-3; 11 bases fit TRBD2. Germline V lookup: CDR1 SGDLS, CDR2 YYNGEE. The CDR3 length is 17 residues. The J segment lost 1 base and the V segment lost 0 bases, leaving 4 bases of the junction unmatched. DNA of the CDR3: TGTGCCAGCAGCGTAGGACTAGCGGGGATCGGCACAGATACGCAGTATTTT. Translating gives CASSVGLAGIGTDTQYF.

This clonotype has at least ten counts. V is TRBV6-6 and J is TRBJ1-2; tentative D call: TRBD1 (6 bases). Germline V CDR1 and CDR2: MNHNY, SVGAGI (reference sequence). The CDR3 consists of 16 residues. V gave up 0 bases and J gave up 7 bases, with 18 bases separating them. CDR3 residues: CASSYSKGGGGRGYTF. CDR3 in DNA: TGTGCCAGCAGTTACTCGAAAGGGGGGGGCGGTCGTGGCTACACCTTC.

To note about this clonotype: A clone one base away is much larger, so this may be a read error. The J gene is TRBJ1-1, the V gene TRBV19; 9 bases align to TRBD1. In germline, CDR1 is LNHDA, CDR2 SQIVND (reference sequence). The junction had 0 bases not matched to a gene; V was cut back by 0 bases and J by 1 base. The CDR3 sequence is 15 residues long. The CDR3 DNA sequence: TGTGCCAGTAGTATAGAGGGACAGGGGAACACTGAAGCTTTCTTT. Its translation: CASSIEGQGNTEAFF. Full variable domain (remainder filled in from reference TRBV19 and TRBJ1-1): DGGITQSPKYLFRKEGQNVTLSCEQNLNHDAMYWYRQDPGQGLRLIYYSQIVNDFQKGDIAEGYSVSREKKESFPLTVTSAQKNPTAFYLCASSIEGQGNTEAFFGQGTRLTVV.

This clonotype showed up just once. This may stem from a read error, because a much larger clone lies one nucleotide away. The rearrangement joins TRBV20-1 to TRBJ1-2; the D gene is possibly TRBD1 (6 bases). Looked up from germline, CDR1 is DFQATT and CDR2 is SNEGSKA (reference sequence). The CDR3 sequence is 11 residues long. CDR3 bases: TGCAGTGCTAGTTCTTTCGGGGGCTACGCCTTC. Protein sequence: CSASSFGGYAF.

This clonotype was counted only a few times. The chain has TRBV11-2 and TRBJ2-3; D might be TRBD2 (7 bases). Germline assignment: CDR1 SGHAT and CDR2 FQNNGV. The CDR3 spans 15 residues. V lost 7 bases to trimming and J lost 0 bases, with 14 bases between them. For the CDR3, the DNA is TGTGCCAGCATTCCCCGGGGGGCTAGCACAGATACGCAGTATTTT. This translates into CASIPRGASTDTQYF.

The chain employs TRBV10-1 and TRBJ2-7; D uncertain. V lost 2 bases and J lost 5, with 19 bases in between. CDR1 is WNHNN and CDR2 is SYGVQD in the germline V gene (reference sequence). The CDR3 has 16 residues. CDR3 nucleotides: TGCGCCAGCAGTGAGGTGGTCCTTGGAATGGACCACGAGCAGTACTTC. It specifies CASSEVVLGMDHEQYF.

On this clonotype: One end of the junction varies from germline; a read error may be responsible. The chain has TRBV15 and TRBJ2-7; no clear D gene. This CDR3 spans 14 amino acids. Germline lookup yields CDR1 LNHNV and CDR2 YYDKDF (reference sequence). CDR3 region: CASSQVYYPYEQYF. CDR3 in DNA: TGTGCCAGCAGCCAAGTTTACTACCCCTACGAGCAGTACTTC.